Shown below are 23 T cell receptor beta chains from a single sample sequenced in a study of OX40 agonist ivuxolimab in advanced cancers. Produced via immunoSEQ multiplex PCR; TCRdb's table is partial and in-frame only. This repertoire shows fewer than 90,000 clones, roughly nine tenths found once; its top ten account for 2.5% to 3%. This sample comprised CD4+ or CD8+ T cells sorted from blood, obtained in a trial of the OX40 agonist ivuxolimab. Receptors originate from an adult with an advanced solid tumor such as melanoma, head and neck, liver or kidney cancer.

The chain uses TRBV7-8 and TRBJ2-5, with 10 bases that match TRBD2. The J call may be faulty, since TRBJ2-7 better matches the DNA end. The germline gives CDR1 SGHVS, CDR2 FQNEAQ. This CDR3 has 16 residues. CDR3 in DNA: TGTGCCAGCAGCTTAGGGTCTAGCGGGAGAATGTACGAGCAGTACTTC. Amino acid sequence: CASSLGSSGRMYEQYF.

Of note for this clone: Other nucleotide sequences from this sample produce the same CDR3. The chain combines TRBV2 with TRBJ1-5, with D maybe TRBD1 (5 bases). The CDR3 contains 14 residues. V was clipped by 3 bases and J by 4 bases, with 10 bases between them. The germline V gene has CDR1 SNHLY and CDR2 FYNNEI. CDR3 sequence (DNA): TGTGCCAGCAGTGAGGAGTCAGGGAATCAGCCCCAGCATTTT. The encoded protein is CASSEESGNQPQHF.

The CDR3 bases are TGCGCCAGCAGCTTGGATCCATTCGGGGGGGCCTATGGCTACACCTTC. This encodes CASSLDPFGGAYGYTF. The chain is built from TRBV5-1 and TRBJ1-2; D perhaps matches TRBD1 (6 bases). V lost 0 bases and J 4 bases, leaving 16 bases between the germline ends. The germline gives CDR1 SGHRS, CDR2 YFSETQ. The length of the CDR3 is 16 residues.

This chain uses TRBV2 with TRBJ2-3; D ambiguous. Germline values: CDR1 SNHLY, CDR2 FYNNEI. There are 11 residues in the CDR3. V was cut by 3 bases and J by 6 bases, with 4 bases left in between. The CDR3 region has the DNA TGTGCCAGCAGTGAGGACGATACGCAGTATTTT. It is translated as CASSEDDTQYF.

The J gene is TRBJ1-5, the V gene TRBV10-2; no definite D call. Germline CDR1 is WSHSY and CDR2 is SAAADI. CDR3 length equals 16 residues. Deletions cut 0 bases from V and 3 bases from J, with 12 bases between. CDR3 in DNA: TGCGCCAGCAGTGAGTCCTACGGACGTGCCAATCAGCCCCAGCATTTT. Its protein is CASSESYGRANQPQHF.

This chain connects TRBV2 to TRBJ2-7; D could derive from TRBD1 or TRBD2 (5 bases each). The CDR3 contains 12 residues. CDR1 SNHLY and CDR2 FYNNEI come from the germline V gene. Between the trimmed V and J ends, which lost 8 bases and 6 bases, there was a span of 14 bases. The CDR3 DNA reads TGTGCCAGCCTTACCCGGGGCACCGAGCAGTACTTC. This codes for CASLTRGTEQYF.

This clone appeared a few times. The genes are TRBV6-1 and TRBJ2-5, with 8 bases that match TRBD1. Per the germline V gene, CDR1 is MNHNS and CDR2 is SASEGT. Trimming at V came to 4 bases and at J to 5 bases, leaving 6 bases not matched to a gene. This CDR3 region has 14 residues. This CDR3 reads CASSVQGVRETQYF. CDR3 nucleotides: TGTGCCAGCAGTGTACAGGGGGTAAGGGAGACCCAGTACTTC.

The rearrangement joins TRBV10-2 to TRBJ1-2; no reliable D call. CDR1 and CDR2 (germline): WSHSY, SAAADI. CDR3 size: 14 residues. V shed 3 bases and J shed 0 bases, with 8 bases lying between them. The CDR3 DNA reads as TGCGCCAGCAGTGACTGGAGATCTAACTATGGCTACACCTTC. Amino acid sequence: CASSDWRSNYGYTF.

The rearrangement joins TRBV18 to TRBJ2-2; D not certain. With 2 bases removed from V and 4 bases from J, the gap between germline ends came to 2 bases. The CDR3 totals 12 residues. In germline, CDR1 is KGHSH, CDR2 LQKENI. The CDR3 spells CASSPITGELFF. Here the CDR3 DNA reads TGTGCCAGCTCACCAATCACCGGGGAGCTGTTTTTT. Looking up the rest from reference TRBV18 and TRBJ2-2 gives the full variable domain: NAGVMQNPRHLVRRRGQEARLRCSPMKGHSHVYWYRQLPEEGLKFMVYLQKENIIDESGMPKERFSAEFPKEGPSILRIQQVVRGDSAAYFCASSPITGELFFGEGSRLTVL.

This clone occurred once. V usage is TRBV2 and J usage is TRBJ1-2; D is perhaps TRBD1 (6 bases). Looked up from germline, CDR1 is SNHLY and CDR2 is FYNNEI. The germline V and J ends were trimmed by 6 bases and 8 bases, with 16 bases remaining between them. CDR3 length equals 13 residues. The CDR3 bases are TGTGCCAGCAGACTTCACCCAGGGGAGGGCTACACCTTC. Protein: CASRLHPGEGYTF. Looking up the rest from reference TRBV2 and TRBJ1-2 gives the full variable domain: EPEVTQTPSHQVTQMGQEVILRCVPISNHLYFYWYRQILGQKVEFLVSFYNNEISEKSEIFDDQFSVERPDGSNFTLKIRSTKLEDSAMYFCASRLHPGEGYTFGSGTRLTVV.

This chain connects TRBV9 to TRBJ1-2; D gene ambiguous. V was trimmed by 4 bases and J by 3 bases, leaving 16 bases between them. Germline V CDR1 and CDR2: SGDLS, YYNGEE. The CDR3 spans 15 residues. As DNA, the CDR3 is TGTGCCAGCAGCCCGGGCCGCTTCTGGGACTATGGCTACACCTTC. It yields the protein CASSPGRFWDYGYTF.

The chain recombines TRBV10-3 with TRBJ2-2; 11 nucleotides agree with TRBD2. Germline CDR1 is ENHRY and CDR2 is SYGVKD. V was pared by 4 bases and J by 2 bases, with 9 bases of the junction left unmatched. There are 18 residues in the CDR3. CDR3 sequence: CAISVIQLAGANTGELFF. The CDR3 bases are TGTGCCATCAGTGTAATACAACTAGCGGGGGCTAACACCGGGGAGCTGTTTTTT.

The rearrangement links TRBV27 to TRBJ2-1, with TRBD1 matching 7 bases. CDR1 and CDR2 from the germline V gene are MNHEY and SMNVEV (reference sequence). Losses at the gene ends were 4 bases for V and 7 bases for J; bases not matched to a gene: 4. This CDR3 comprises 13 residues. The CDR3 DNA is TGTGCCAGCAGTTCTCAGACAGGGAATGAGCAGTTCTTC. Its protein is CASSSQTGNEQFF.

The rearrangement links TRBV5-1 to TRBJ2-3, with D uncertain. CDR3 length: 12 residues. V gave up 5 bases and J gave up 5 bases, with 9 bases separating them. Germline V lookup: CDR1 SGHRS, CDR2 YFSETQ. Here the CDR3 reads CASSFPLDTQYF. In DNA, the CDR3 is TGCGCCAGCAGTTTCCCCTTAGATACGCAGTATTTT.

The chain combines TRBV7-2 with TRBJ2-7; D is ambiguous. The CDR3 sequence is 14 residues long. Trimming cost V 1 base and J 6 bases, with 13 bases left between them. Per the germline V gene, CDR1 is SGHTA and CDR2 is FQGNSA. CDR3 sequence reads: CASSLEVWFSEQYF. In DNA, the CDR3 is TGTGCCAGCAGCTTAGAGGTCTGGTTCTCCGAGCAGTACTTC.

V gene TRBV4-2 combines with J gene TRBJ2-4; 8 nucleotides match TRBD2. Germline lookup yields CDR1 LGHNA and CDR2 YNFKEQ. This CDR3 is 14 amino acids long. Trimming cost V 1 base and J 6 bases; bases outside gene matches: 2. The CDR3 nucleotides are TGTGCCAGCAGCCAAGGGCTAGCGGGAAACATTCAGTACTTC. Translated: CASSQGLAGNIQYF.

The J gene is TRBJ2-5, the V gene TRBV6-1, with 7 bases fitting TRBD2. Judging by the DNA end, TRBJ2-7 fits better; the J call may be wrong. The CDR3 is 13 residues long. Looked up from germline, CDR1 is MNHNS and CDR2 is SASEGT. The CDR3 here is CASKGRGTYEQYF. As DNA, the CDR3 is TGTGCCAGCAAGGGGCGGGGGACCTACGAGCAGTACTTC.

The chain couples TRBV27 to TRBJ1-2; D unclear. V lost 5 bases to trimming and J lost 3 bases, with 22 bases between them. There are 17 residues in the CDR3. Germline CDR1 and CDR2: MNHEY and SMNVEV (reference sequence). The CDR3 protein is CASSPNPHNRFHYGYTF. The CDR3 bases are TGTGCCAGCAGTCCAAACCCCCATAACCGGTTTCACTATGGCTACACCTTC.

This rearrangement joins TRBV6-5 to TRBJ1-4, with 7 positions matching TRBD1. Germline V gene lookup returns CDR1 MNHEY and CDR2 SVGAGI. The CDR3 runs 14 residues. V dropped 5 bases and J dropped 6; count of bases not matched to a gene: 6. The CDR3 coding sequence is TGTGCCAGCAGTCAGACAGGGATCTATGAAAAACTGTTTTTT. It codes for CASSQTGIYEKLFF.

The gene calls are TRBV5-1 and TRBJ2-2, with 7 nucleotides matching TRBD1. CDR3 length equals 16 residues. CDR1 and CDR2 (germline): SGHRS, YFSETQ. Trimming took 4 bases from V and 4 from J; bases not matched to a gene: 10. In DNA, the CDR3 is TGCGCCAGCAGCCCATTCGACAGGGCCGGCACCGGGGAGCTGTTTTTT. Protein: CASSPFDRAGTGELFF.

This rearrangement joins TRBV2 to TRBJ1-1; TRBD1 is a possible D gene (5 bases). V gave up 2 bases and J gave up 5 bases, with 18 bases separating them. There are 16 residues in the CDR3. The germline V gene encodes CDR1 SNHLY and CDR2 FYNNEI. The CDR3 region is CASSERSTAAGTEAFF. DNA of the CDR3: TGTGCCAGCAGTGAAAGGTCGACAGCGGCTGGGACTGAAGCTTTCTTT. The full variable domain, in which reference TRBV2 and TRBJ1-1 provide the parts outside the CDR3, is EPEVTQTPSHQVTQMGQEVILRCVPISNHLYFYWYRQILGQKVEFLVSFYNNEISEKSEIFDDQFSVERPDGSNFTLKIRSTKLEDSAMYFCASSERSTAAGTEAFFGQGTRLTVV.

This clone appeared a few times. The J gene is TRBJ2-5, the V gene TRBV10-2, with no clear D. V was trimmed by 5 bases and J by 2 bases, leaving 6 bases between them. CDR1 and CDR2 (germline): WSHSY, SAAADI. This CDR3 comprises 12 residues. The CDR3 here is CASSTVQETQYF. CDR3 nucleotide sequence: TGCGCCAGCAGTACAGTTCAAGAGACCCAGTACTTC.

The V gene is TRBV5-4, the J gene TRBJ2-5; tentative D call: TRBD2 (7 bases). Trimming took off 7 bases at V and 4 bases at J, with 17 bases between the two ends. Germline CDR1 is SGHNT and CDR2 is YYREEE (reference sequence). This CDR3 region has 14 residues. In nucleotides, the CDR3 is TGTGCCAGCGCGAAAGGGGGGGTACGAGAGACCCAGTACTTC. Translated: CASAKGGVRETQYF.